This paragraph reports one TCR beta chain. CDR1 is LNHNV and CDR2 is YYDKDF in the germline V gene (reference sequence). There are 14 residues in the CDR3. The V and J ends lost 5 bases and 3 bases, in that order; junction bases with no gene match: 3. These data come from a study of blood T cell repertoires in COVID-19. About the research overall: Sites across the United States, Italy and Spain contributed samples from acute and convalescent COVID-19.

Seattle cases were enrolled at active infection and followed longitudinally. Source study methods: Reference gene primers were amplified, and this amplification served to estimate nucleated cell counts. This table comes from immunoSEQ multiplex PCR, and its TCRdb copy is limited to in-frame clones, with some not included. V, J and clone size reflect that table, while D and trimming were determined from the DNA. The top ten hold approximately 2.1% of the sample, which has tens of thousands of clones, around 77% seen once. This receptor was identified in a man between 65 and 85 years old with COVID-19, enrolled during active disease. Sequenced input: peripheral blood. The V and J genes are TRBV15 and TRBJ2-7; 11 nucleotides agree with TRBD2. CDR3 nucleotides: TGTGCCACCAGCGGGACTAGCGGCAACTACGAGCAGTACTTC. Its translation: CATSGTSGNYEQYF.